The next 10 T cell receptor beta chains were all read from a single sample in a study of brain T cells in children with intractable seizures (dated by TCRdb to the early 2020s). Libraries were constructed by the immunoSEQ multiplex PCR assay. In TCRdb, the immuneACCESS table is reduced to in-frame sequences with V and J assigned. These tables do not hold every clone; where another copy was compared, an unresolved V gene accounts for under half, and the others remain unexplained. This sample gives roughly 8,700 clones in total; 65% to 70% of them show up just once. Jointly, the top ten make up around 18% of the sample. The time point label here, explained by the study, means: resected brain tissue, or blood drawn just prior to surgery. The surgery cases showing the highest brain T cell transcript signatures were chosen for TCR beta chain sequencing of brain tissue and, when available, of blood. Sequencing used resected brain tissue, obtained at surgery. All receptors come from a girl aged 2 to 9 with tuberous sclerosis and intractable seizures.

This chain connects TRBV12-3 or TRBV12-4 to TRBJ2-7; no firm D call. The CDR3 contains 13 residues. With 5 bases removed from V and 4 bases from J, the gap between germline ends came to 12 bases. For the CDR3, the DNA is TGTGCCAGCAGTCCACCCCCTCGATACGAGCAGTACGTC. Amino acid sequence: CASSPPPRYEQYV.

The chain employs TRBV5-5 and TRBJ2-7; the D is unclear. CDR3 length: 13 amino acids. Trimming pared 0 bases from V and 2 bases from J, leaving 6 bases between. In germline, CDR1 is SGHKS, CDR2 YYEKEE (reference sequence). CDR3 DNA: TGTGCCAGCAGCTTGGAGGCAGCCTACGAGCAGTACGTC. Protein: CASSLEAAYEQYV.

J is TRBJ1-1 and V is TRBV18; maybe TRBD1 (6 bases). V was shortened by 6 bases and J by 1 base, with 18 bases between the two germline ends. The CDR3 extends over 16 amino acids. Per the germline V gene, CDR1 is KGHSH and CDR2 is LQKENI. CDR3 region: CASSPGRGGPNTEAFF. The CDR3 coding sequence is TGTGCCAGCTCTCCTGGCAGGGGAGGTCCGAACACTGAAGCTTTCTTT.

The table lists this clone with a few counts. This sequence joins TRBV19 and TRBJ1-2, with D perhaps matching TRBD1 (6 bases). Germline V gives CDR1 LNHDA, CDR2 SQIVND (reference sequence). Trimming removed 7 bases from V and 10 bases from J, with 16 bases in between. The CDR3 is 12 residues long. The CDR3 DNA follows: TGTGCCAGTACTGAAGGGGGGGTGGACTACACCTTC. This sequence encodes CASTEGGVDYTF.

The chain links TRBV9 to TRBJ2-5, with 9 bases identical to TRBD1. Germline CDR1 SGDLS, CDR2 YYNGEE. This CDR3 is built from 15 residues. The trim removed 0 bases at V and 5 bases at J, leaving 5 bases unmatched. The CDR3 region is CASSVGGTGKETQYF. The CDR3 DNA reads TGTGCCAGCAGCGTAGGGGGGACAGGGAAGGAGACCCAGTACTTC.

This clone was counted once. The rearrangement links TRBV27 to TRBJ2-7; D tentatively fits TRBD1 or TRBD2 (6 bases each). Germline CDR1 reads MNHEY; CDR2 reads SMNVEV (reference sequence). With 1 base removed from V and 6 bases from J, the gap between germline ends came to 10 bases. The CDR3 loop spans 13 amino acids. The CDR3 region has the DNA TGTGCCAGCAGTTTATACCCGGGGGCCGAGCAGTACTTC. Its protein product is CASSLYPGAEQYF.

V usage is TRBV5-6 and J usage is TRBJ2-3; D call uncertain. V lost 4 bases, J lost 3 bases, and 9 bases lay in between. The CDR3 spans 13 residues. Germline V gives CDR1 SGHDT, CDR2 YYEEEE. CDR3 sequence reads: CASSRLATDTQYF. The CDR3 region has the DNA TGTGCCAGCAGCCGTCTGGCTACAGATACGCAGTATTTT.

The chain links TRBV6-5 to TRBJ2-1, with TRBD2 matching over 10 bases. From germline, CDR1 is MNHEY and CDR2 SVGAGI. V was pared by 5 bases and J by 2 bases, with 0 bases of the junction left unmatched. The CDR3 runs 14 residues. CDR3 bases: TGTGCCAGCAGTAGCGGGGGGGCCTACAATGAGCAGTTCTTC. As protein: CASSSGGAYNEQFF.

This chain joins TRBV2 and TRBJ2-2; TRBD1 matches 8 bases. This CDR3 has 15 amino acids. V was clipped by 3 bases and J by 6 bases; unmatched bases: 6. Germline loops: CDR1 SNHLY, CDR2 FYNNEI. CDR3 nucleotide sequence: TGTGCCAGCAGTGATTGGAACAGGGGGGCCGGGGAGCTGTTTTTT. Amino acids: CASSDWNRGAGELFF.

By sample share, this clone is medium-sized. The gene calls are TRBV28 and TRBJ1-1; TRBD1 might be the D (6 bases). Germline V gene sequence: CDR1 MDHEN, CDR2 SYDVKM. The CDR3 totals 17 residues. Trimming removed 6 bases from V and 6 bases from J, with 26 bases in between. CDR3 in amino acids: CASSPGGAGERKAEAFF. CDR3 nucleotides: TGTGCCAGCAGCCCGGGGGGGGCAGGGGAAAGGAAGGCTGAAGCTTTCTTT.